This TCR beta chain was identified in a study of OX40 agonist ivuxolimab in advanced cancers. Background on the study: In this trial design, patients received ivuxolimab intravenously at 0.01 to 10 mg/kg every 2 weeks. Partial responses, seen in three patients, involved one hepatocellular carcinoma and two cutaneous melanomas.

A word on this clone: Its antigen is undetermined.

The CDR3 length is 23 residues. The table came from immunoSEQ multiplex PCR; TCRdb's copy has only in-frame clones and leaves some out. The profile shows some 39,000 clones, roughly four fifths of them singletons. Overall study results and limits: Compared with CD4+, CD8+ T cells on average had more expanded clones.

This specimen consisted of CD4+ or CD8+ T cells sorted from blood, obtained in a trial of the OX40 agonist ivuxolimab. This rearrangement joins TRBV21-1 to TRBJ2-2; TRBD2 reflects the table's D call only, with no check against the DNA. TRBV21-1 is described as a pseudogene. The receptor was isolated from an adult with an advanced solid tumor such as melanoma, head and neck, liver or kidney cancer. This CDR3 is CASSKVRAKGLAGGPVGTGELFF. The CDR3 DNA reads TGTGCCAGCAGCAAAGTAAGGGCAAAGGGACTAGCGGGAGGGCCGGTGGGCACCGGGGAGCTGTTTTTT.